This T cell receptor beta chain was profiled in a study of T cell repertoires in aging, cancer and after chemotherapy. V lost 2 bases and J lost 8, with 16 bases in between. This CDR3 is 16 amino acids long. Germline V gene sequence: CDR1 MNHEY, CDR2 SVGAGI. In this sample, this clonotype turned up once. The antigen is unknown. TCR beta rearrangements were amplified from peripheral blood genomic DNA. Study conclusions and caveats: In healthy donors, age-related TCR diversity loss mainly reflected lost richness. Across the chemotherapy interval, each cancer cohort showed higher median generation probability, suggesting thymic rebound.

Rearranged V-D-J TRB sequences were amplified with a mixed TRB-A/B primer pool. Each CDR3 protein gets one entry after TCRdb re-called the multiplex PCR reads with MiXCR. The sample yields fewer than 7,500 distinct CDR3 sequences, under 45% seen once. The TCR originated in a human donor in good health. The source material was blood. This chain uses TRBV6-5 with TRBJ1-6, with D perhaps TRBD1 (6 bases). CDR3 nucleotides: TGTGCCAGCAGTTACGCCCCAGGGGCTCTATATTCACCCCTCCACTTT. Protein: CASSYAPGALYSPLHF.